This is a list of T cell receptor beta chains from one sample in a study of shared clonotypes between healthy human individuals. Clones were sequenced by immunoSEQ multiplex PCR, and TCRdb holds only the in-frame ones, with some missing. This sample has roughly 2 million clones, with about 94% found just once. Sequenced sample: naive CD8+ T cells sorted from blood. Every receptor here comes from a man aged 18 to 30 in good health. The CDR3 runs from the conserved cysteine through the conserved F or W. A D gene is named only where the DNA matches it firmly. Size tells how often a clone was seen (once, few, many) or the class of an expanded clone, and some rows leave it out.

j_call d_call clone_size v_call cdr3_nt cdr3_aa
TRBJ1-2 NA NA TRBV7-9 TGTGCCAGCAGTCAGAAGGGATACTACACCTTC CASSQKGYYTF
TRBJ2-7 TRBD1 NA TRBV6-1 TGTGCCAGCAGTGAAGCGAGGACAGGGTGGGAGGACTACGAGCAGTACTTC CASSEARTGWEDYEQYF
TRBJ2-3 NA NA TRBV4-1 TGCGCCAGCAGCCAAGTCGGGGAGACAGATACGCAGTATTTT CASSQVGETDTQYF
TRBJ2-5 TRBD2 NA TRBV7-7 TGTGCTACCCCCGCGCCCCCGGGAGGGCAAGAGACCCAGTACTTC CATPAPPGGQETQYF
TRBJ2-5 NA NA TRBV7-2 TGTGCCAGCAGCCAACTGAGATCAAGACAAGAGACCCAGTACTTC CASSQLRSRQETQYF
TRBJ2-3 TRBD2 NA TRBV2 TGTGCCAGCAGTCCTTCGGGACTAGCGGGAGAAGGGAGCACAGATACGCAGTATTTT CASSPSGLAGEGSTDTQYF
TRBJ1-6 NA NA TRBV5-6 TGTGCCAGCAGTTACAGGGTGAGGTACGGCCATTCACCCCTCCACTTT CASSYRVRYGHSPLHF
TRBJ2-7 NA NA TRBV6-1 TGTGCCAGCAGTGAAAGACAGAACGCAATCTACGAGCAGTACTTC CASSERQNAIYEQYF
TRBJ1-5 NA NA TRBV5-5 TGTGCCATCGTAAGGACAGCAGATCAGCCCCAGCATTTT CAIVRTADQPQHF
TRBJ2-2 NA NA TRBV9 TGTGCCAGCAGCGTAACGGAATTTGACACCGGGGAGCTGTTTTTT CASSVTEFDTGELFF
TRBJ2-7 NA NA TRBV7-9 TGTGCCAGCAGCTTAGGGTCGGGGGCACCCTACGAGCAGTACTTC CASSLGSGAPYEQYF
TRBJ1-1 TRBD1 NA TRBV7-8 TGTGCCAGCAGCTTACAGGGGGGTTCGATACTCGGTGAAGCTTTCTTT CASSLQGGSILGEAFF
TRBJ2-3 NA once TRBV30 TGTGCCTGGATCGCCCGGGACTTATCCACAGATACGCAGTATTTT CAWIARDLSTDTQYF
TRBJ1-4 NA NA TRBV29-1 TGCAGCGTTGAACAGGGTACTAATGAAAAACTGTTTTTT CSVEQGTNEKLFF
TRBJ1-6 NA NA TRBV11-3 TGTGCCAGCAGCTTATATACTAATTCACCCCTCCACTTT CASSLYTNSPLHF
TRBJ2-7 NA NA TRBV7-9 TGTGCCAGCAGCCCGGGGACCTCAGCCTACGAGCAGTACTTC CASSPGTSAYEQYF
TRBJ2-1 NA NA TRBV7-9 TGTGCCAGCAGCATCAGACAGACAAGCTCCTACAATGAGCAGTTCTTC CASSIRQTSSYNEQFF
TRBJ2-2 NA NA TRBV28 TGTGCCAGCAGTTTTGAAACCGGGGAGCTGTTTTTT CASSFETGELFF
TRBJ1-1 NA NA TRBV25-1 TGTGCCAGCAGTGAAGAGTGGGGGCAGGGAGGCACTGAAGCTTTCTTT CASSEEWGQGGTEAFF
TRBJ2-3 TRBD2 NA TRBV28 TGTGCCAGCAGTGAACTAGCGGGGGATAGCACAGATACGCAGTATTTT CASSELAGDSTDTQYF
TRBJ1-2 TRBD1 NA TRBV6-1 TGTGCCAGCAGCCAAGGGGGCGCGGGCTACACCTTC CASSQGGAGYTF
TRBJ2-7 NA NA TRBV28 TGTCTCAGGTTTTCTTACGAGCAGTACTTC CLRFSYEQYF
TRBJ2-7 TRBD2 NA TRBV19 TGTGCCAGTAGTATCGGGGGGGCCGACTTCGAGCAGTACTTC CASSIGGADFEQYF
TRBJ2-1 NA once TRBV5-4 TGTGCCAGCAGCCACGGGACTCTCGATGAGCAGTTCTTC CASSHGTLDEQFF